Listed here is a single T cell receptor beta chain. No antigen is known for it. Nothing much larger sits one base from this clone, and base qualities are not available. The CDR3 numbers 15 residues from cysteine through phenylalanine. Solely the CDR3 DNA is kept, with 45 bases framed from the first base. V drops 3 bases and J drops 5 bases, leaving 16 bases in between. Taken from the germline V gene (reference sequence), the CDR1 and CDR2 loops are LGHDT and YNNKEL. This sample was taken from a study of post-analysis software for immune sequencing data (dated by TCRdb to between 2015 and 2017). Looking at the study overall: Disease courses on record covered relapsing-remitting, secondary progressive and progressive-relapsing multiple sclerosis, though some patients had no subtype annotation. A subset of samples was prepared in parallel using single-end sample barcoding, then pooled and co-amplified after Illumina adapter ligation. The patient repertoires were set against 11 previously published healthy control repertoires from donors whose ages ranged from roughly 6 to 25 years. The paper as a whole reports these results and caveats: The multiple sclerosis patient group was slightly younger than the control group. Significantly higher frequencies in patients than in controls were found for five TRBV segments, including TRBV5-6, TRBV5-1 and TRBV20-1. Direct clustering with F measure showed strong co-clustering of samples prepared in the same batch, prompting a batch-effect correction. Multiple sclerosis patients had significantly lower normalized Chao1 diversity than controls, a result that suggests substantial peripheral T-cell clonal expansion.

To demonstrate the VDJtools post-analysis software, TCR beta repertoires were profiled from the peripheral blood of over ten young patients with multiple sclerosis. The multiple sclerosis patients were children and adolescents between roughly 6 and 17 years of age. The library was prepared using PCR. Sequenced on an Illumina HiSeq 2500. To reduce PCR and sequencing biases, unique molecular identifiers were incorporated into the TCR beta cDNA libraries. Every 1 to 10 million input T cells yielded approximately 500,000 cDNA molecules, meaning each molecule approximated one T cell. The patient libraries were prepared and sequenced with the same protocol used for the earlier healthy control dataset. Samples belonging to the same batch were prepared together, multiplexed and sequenced on a shared HiSeq lane. The source study handled its data this way. MIGEC handled the raw barcoded reads, throwing out single-read molecular identifier groups before consensus assembly and CDR3 extraction. Clonotype tables were post-analysed with VDJtools, normalizing diversity by down-sampling all datasets to the smallest sample size. In repertoire overlap clustering, CDR3 amino acid sequences, but not nucleotide sequences, were matched to correct batch-related cross-sample contamination. Using fastp at Q25 and MiXCR, TCRdb reprocessed the public reads and kept productive beta chains. When rows share a CDR3 protein, they turn into one entry using the most common DNA and genes. These V and J calls originate from TCRdb's pipeline instead of the authors' own analysis. This sample is represented by some 800,000 distinct CDR3 sequences; roughly 50% of them were singletons. In total, the top ten clones hold 4% to 5% of the sample.

The sequencing sample was made of blood. The sequence was collected from a girl aged 5-17 years with multiple sclerosis. The V and J segments used are TRBV3-1 and TRBJ2-5, with TRBD2 perhaps the D gene, on 6 matching bases. The CDR3 protein sequence reads: CASSQGLAGWETQYF. The DNA sequence follows: TGTGCCAGCAGCCAGGGACTGGCGGGGTGGGAGACCCAGTACTTC.